Below, 20 T cell receptor beta chains from the same sample are listed, as sequenced in a study of cytomegalovirus exposure and HLA in healthy donors. Researchers ran the PCR with 60 Vbeta and 13 Jbeta primers. TCRdb keeps only in-frame clones here, not all; method: immunoSEQ multiplex PCR. The sample has 100,000 or so clones; 70% to 80% are singletons. The sequenced sample was PBMCs. The origin of the receptors is a woman between 40 and 50 years old in good health and CMV-seropositive.

In this sample, this clone turned up a few times. The genes are TRBV7-2 and TRBJ2-3; TRBD1 agrees at 7 bases. This CDR3 has 15 amino acids. Per germline, CDR1 SGHTA and CDR2 FQGNSA. The V and J ends lost 5 bases and 5 bases, in that order; junction bases with no gene match: 10. Here the CDR3 reads CASSQPGQTLDTQYF. CDR3 sequence (DNA): TGTGCCAGCAGCCAACCGGGACAGACCCTAGATACGCAGTATTTT.

V is TRBV7-9 and J is TRBJ1-2; D is perhaps TRBD1 (6 bases). V gave up 2 bases and J gave up 7 bases, with 14 bases separating them. Germline V gene data show CDR1 as SEHNR and CDR2 as FQNEAQ (reference sequence). The CDR3 has 14 residues. DNA of the CDR3: TGTGCCAGCAGCTTAAGCACGCAGGGGTTTGGCTACACCTTC. Its protein is CASSLSTQGFGYTF.

The chain couples TRBV5-1 to TRBJ2-4; a possible D gene is TRBD2 (6 bases). The V end was cut by 4 bases, the J end by 7 bases, with 18 bases between. This CDR3 is 15 amino acids long. From germline, CDR1 is SGHRS and CDR2 YFSETQ. CDR3 DNA sequence: TGCGCCAGCAGCCCTCACCGCGGGGTCGGGAACATTCAGTACTTC. Translation gives CASSPHRGVGNIQYF.

For the CDR3, the DNA is TGTGCCAGTAGTATTCCGGGACAGGGGGGATCAGTTTATGGCTACACCTTC. It yields the protein CASSIPGQGGSVYGYTF. The chain has TRBV19 and TRBJ1-2, with 11 bases matching TRBD1. V lost 3 bases and J lost 5; bases outside the gene matches: 11. CDR3 length: 17 residues. Germline CDR1 is LNHDA and CDR2 is SQIVND (reference sequence).

The chain combines TRBV7-9 with TRBJ2-7; 7 nucleotides match TRBD2. Trimming at V came to 4 bases and at J to 5 bases, leaving 8 bases not matched to a gene. Germline V gene sequence: CDR1 SEHNR, CDR2 FQNEAQ (reference sequence). This CDR3 is 14 amino acids long. CDR3 DNA sequence: TGTGCCAGCAGCTCCCTCGGAGCGGGACACGAGCAGTACTTC. Encoded protein: CASSSLGAGHEQYF.

This chain connects TRBV5-1 to TRBJ2-7; D perhaps matches TRBD2 (5 bases). This CDR3 spans 14 amino acids. Germline V gives CDR1 SGHRS, CDR2 YFSETQ. Trimming cost V 1 base and J 0 bases, with 8 bases left between them. CDR3 protein: CASSLMGSSYEQYF. CDR3 nucleotide sequence: TGCGCCAGCAGCTTGATGGGGAGCTCCTACGAGCAGTACTTC.

The rearrangement joins TRBV6-1 to TRBJ1-5; D is ambiguous. CDR1 is MNHNS and CDR2 is SASEGT in the germline V gene. The CDR3 length is 13 residues. Trimming pared 6 bases from V and 0 bases from J, leaving 6 bases between. The CDR3 sequence: CASRIDSNQPQHF. The DNA of the CDR3 is TGTGCCAGCAGGATAGATAGCAATCAGCCCCAGCATTTT.

The chain carries TRBV19 and TRBJ1-5, with 10 bases matching TRBD1. CDR1 and CDR2 (germline): LNHDA, SQIVND (reference sequence). This CDR3 is 14 amino acids long. V shed 6 bases, J shed 6 bases, and the junction held 5 bases outside the gene matches. CDR3 DNA: TGTGCCAGTAGCGACAGGGGGCGCCTTCAGCCCCAGCATTTT. This translates into CASSDRGRLQPQHF.

This clone was counted once. The CDR3 bases are TGTGCCAGCAGTTCTTATGAGAATCAGCCCCAGCATTTT. Amino acids: CASSSYENQPQHF. The chain recombines TRBV2 with TRBJ1-5; D gene uncertain. Germline V gives CDR1 SNHLY, CDR2 FYNNEI. Trimming took 5 bases from V and 4 from J, leaving 9 bases between them. This CDR3 spans 13 amino acids.

This rearrangement joins TRBV27 to TRBJ2-1; weak D call: TRBD1 (7 bases). The germline V and J ends were trimmed by 1 base and 7 bases, with 26 bases remaining between them. Germline V gene data show CDR1 as MNHEY and CDR2 as SMNVEV (reference sequence). The CDR3 covers 19 residues. CDR3 in DNA: TGTGCCAGCAGTTTATGGTATATGACTGGATCCAGGGGGGTGAATGAGCAGTTCTTC. This sequence encodes CASSLWYMTGSRGVNEQFF.

The chain links TRBV9 to TRBJ1-5; D gene unclear. CDR3 length: 16 amino acids. V gave up 4 bases and J gave up 0 bases, with 14 bases separating them. Germline CDR1 reads SGDLS; CDR2 reads YYNGEE. The CDR3 DNA reads as TGTGCCAGCAGCCCACCCCCCGCGAGTAGCAATCAGCCCCAGCATTTT. Translation gives CASSPPPASSNQPQHF.

The rearrangement uses TRBV15 and TRBJ2-1; D remains ambiguous. This CDR3 is built from 16 residues. V lost 1 base to trimming and J lost 3 bases, with 13 bases between them. The germline V gene has CDR1 LNHNV and CDR2 YYDKDF (reference sequence). The CDR3 loop is CATSRAPTGNYNEQFF. The CDR3 DNA sequence: TGTGCCACCAGCAGAGCTCCGACTGGTAACTACAATGAGCAGTTCTTC. Full variable domain (outside the CDR3, taken from reference TRBV15 and TRBJ2-1): DAMVIQNPRYQVTQFGKPVTLSCSQTLNHNVMYWYQQKSSQAPKLLFHYYDKDFNNEADTPDNFQSRRPNTSFCFLDIRSPGLGDTAMYLCATSRAPTGNYNEQFFGPGTRLTVL.

The V gene is TRBV7-3, the J gene TRBJ2-7; the match to TRBD1 covers 7 bases. CDR3 length: 15 amino acids. After removal of 4 bases from V and 0 bases from J, the junction contained 6 bases not matched to a gene. The germline V gene encodes CDR1 SGHTA and CDR2 FQGTGA. CDR3 region: CASSYTGDSSYEQYF. In DNA, the CDR3 is TGTGCCAGCAGCTATACAGGGGATAGCTCCTACGAGCAGTACTTC.

V is TRBV5-1 and J is TRBJ2-1; 12 bases are a match to TRBD2. The CDR3 loop spans 17 amino acids. Germline CDR1 is SGHRS and CDR2 is YFSETQ. V was clipped by 0 bases and J by 4 bases; unmatched bases: 5. The CDR3 here is CASSLVPSGGGYNEQFF. DNA of the CDR3: TGCGCCAGCAGCTTGGTGCCTAGCGGGGGGGGTTACAATGAGCAGTTCTTC.

This sequence joins TRBV6-5 and TRBJ1-6, with TRBD1 identical over 7 bases. Germline V CDR1 and CDR2: MNHEY, SVGAGI. There are 14 residues in the CDR3. Trimming at V came to 2 bases and at J to 14 bases, leaving 9 bases not matched to a gene. CDR3 region: CASSYDRVWVTLHF. CDR3 bases: TGTGCCAGCAGTTACGACAGGGTATGGGTCACCCTCCACTTT.

The V call is TRBV27, the J call TRBJ1-1; possibly TRBD1 for D (6 bases). Trimming left V 5 bases short and J 6 bases short, with 10 bases between. The CDR3 consists of 12 residues. Germline CDR1 reads MNHEY; CDR2 reads SMNVEV (reference sequence). In DNA, the CDR3 is TGTGCCAGCAGTACCCAGGGGTCTGAAGCTTTCTTT. Translation gives CASSTQGSEAFF.

This clone showed up just a few times. The rearrangement links TRBV27 to TRBJ2-1, with 9 bases identical to TRBD1. CDR1 is MNHEY, CDR2 SMNVEV, per germline (reference sequence). The CDR3 extends over 16 amino acids. V lost 5 bases, J lost 9 bases, and 14 bases stayed unmatched. In DNA form, the CDR3 reads TGTGCCAGCAGTCGAACCGGGACAGGGAGCGGTGGTGAGCAGTTCTTC. It yields the protein CASSRTGTGSGGEQFF.

The chain couples TRBV30 to TRBJ2-1; 10 bases line up with TRBD2. The length of the CDR3 is 15 residues. The germline V gene has CDR1 GTSNPN and CDR2 SVGIG (reference sequence). V shed 6 bases and J 10 bases; nucleotides not matched to a gene: 15. CDR3 sequence (DNA): TGTGCCTGCAACCACCTCAGCGGGGGGGCAGGGGAGCAGTTCTTC. Protein sequence: CACNHLSGGAGEQFF.

The V call is TRBV5-6, the J call TRBJ2-2; 10 nucleotides align to TRBD2. The CDR3 is made up of 17 amino acids. V shed 0 bases, J shed 4 bases, and the junction held 6 bases outside the gene matches. CDR1 and CDR2 from the germline V gene are SGHDT and YYEEEE. DNA of the CDR3: TGTGCCAGCAGCTTGGCCACTAGCGGGGTTTCCACCGGGGAGCTGTTTTTT. Its protein product is CASSLATSGVSTGELFF.

The genes are TRBV4-2 and TRBJ2-1; TRBD2 matches at 8 bases. This CDR3 contains 15 residues. Trimming removed 5 bases from V and 8 bases from J; junction bases left unmatched: 11. The germline gives CDR1 LGHNA, CDR2 YNFKEQ. CDR3 sequence reads: CASSFGGGQVYEQFF. In nucleotides, the CDR3 is TGTGCCAGCAGCTTCGGCGGGGGGCAGGTGTATGAGCAGTTCTTC.